Given below is one T cell receptor (beta chain) in context. Authors' data handling: How many nucleated cells were present was estimated from reference gene primer amplification. Clones were read by immunoSEQ multiplex PCR, and TCRdb kept only the in-frame ones, dropping some. V, J and clone size were drawn from that table, and D and trimming were deduced from the DNA. The data hold around 70,000 clones, with 80% to 90% observed a single time. This specimen belongs to a study of blood T cell repertoires in COVID-19. Study-wide context: Whether acute or convalescent, the COVID-19 samples came from the United States, Italy and Spain. T cells, B-cell-depleted T cells, or PBMCs supplied cDNA or gDNA.

This TCR came from a man aged 55 to 70 with acute or convalescent COVID-19. The sequencing input was peripheral blood.

CDR3 sequence: CASSIGQKGQPQHF. The CDR3 DNA reads as TGTGCCAGTAGTATAGGACAGAAAGGCCAGCCCCAGCATTTT. The genes are TRBV19 and TRBJ1-5; a possible D gene is TRBD1 (5 bases). With 1 base removed from V and 7 bases from J, the gap between germline ends came to 11 bases. Germline CDR1 reads LNHDA; CDR2 reads SQIVND (reference sequence). The CDR3 extends over 14 amino acids.